This section outlines one T cell receptor (beta chain) sequence together with its context. Participants' own reports of clinical history determined their cohort assignment. Clones were read by immunoSEQ multiplex PCR, and TCRdb kept only the in-frame ones, dropping some. Here the sample spans approximately 250,000 clones, approximately 90% being singletons. These data originate in a study of blood T cell repertoires in COVID-19. Study details: Researchers got acute and convalescent COVID-19 samples from the United States, Italy and Spain.

V shed 8 bases, J shed 15 bases, and the junction held 17 bases outside the gene matches. From germline, CDR1 is MNHEY and CDR2 SVGAGI. This CDR3 comprises 14 residues. The V gene is TRBV6-5, the J gene TRBJ2-1; 9 nucleotides align to TRBD2. Sequenced input: PBMCs or T cells enriched from blood (not recorded which). The source is a man in his forties who had been exposed to COVID-19. CDR3 in amino acids: CASHRTSGRPVWFF. In DNA form, the CDR3 reads TGTGCCAGCCACCGGACCAGCGGGAGGCCGGTTTGGTTCTTC.